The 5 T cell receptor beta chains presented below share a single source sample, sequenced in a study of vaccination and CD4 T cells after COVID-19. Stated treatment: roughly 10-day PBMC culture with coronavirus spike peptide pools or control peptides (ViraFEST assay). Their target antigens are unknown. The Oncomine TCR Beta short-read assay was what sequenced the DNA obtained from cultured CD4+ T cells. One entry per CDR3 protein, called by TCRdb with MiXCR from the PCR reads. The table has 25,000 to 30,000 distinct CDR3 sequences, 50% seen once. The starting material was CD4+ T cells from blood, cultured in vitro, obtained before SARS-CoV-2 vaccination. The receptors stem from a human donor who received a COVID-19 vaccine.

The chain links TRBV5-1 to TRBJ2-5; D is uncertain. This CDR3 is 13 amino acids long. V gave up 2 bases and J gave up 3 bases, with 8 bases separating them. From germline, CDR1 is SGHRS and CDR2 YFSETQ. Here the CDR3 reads CASSFTTEETQYF. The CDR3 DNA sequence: TGCGCCAGCAGCTTCACAACCGAAGAGACCCAGTACTTC.

In nucleotides, the CDR3 is TGTGCCAGCTCACCACGGGGGGCTGGACAGCCCCAGCATTTT. Translating it yields CASSPRGAGQPQHF. This chain uses TRBV18 with TRBJ1-5; weak D call: TRBD1 (6 bases). Germline V lookup: CDR1 KGHSH, CDR2 LQKENI. The length of the CDR3 is 14 residues. The germline V and J ends were trimmed by 1 base and 7 bases, with 11 bases remaining between them.

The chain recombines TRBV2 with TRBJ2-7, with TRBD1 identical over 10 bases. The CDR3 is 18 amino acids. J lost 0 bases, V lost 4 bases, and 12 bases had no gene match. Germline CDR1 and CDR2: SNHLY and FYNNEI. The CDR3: CASSVSRDRGPSSYEQYF. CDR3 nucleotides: TGTGCCAGCAGTGTCAGCCGGGACAGGGGTCCGAGCTCCTACGAGCAGTACTTC. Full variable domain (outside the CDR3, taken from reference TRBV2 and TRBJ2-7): EPEVTQTPSHQVTQMGQEVILRCVPISNHLYFYWYRQILGQKVEFLVSFYNNEISEKSEIFDDQFSVERPDGSNFTLKIRSTKLEDSAMYFCASSVSRDRGPSSYEQYFGPGTRLTVT.

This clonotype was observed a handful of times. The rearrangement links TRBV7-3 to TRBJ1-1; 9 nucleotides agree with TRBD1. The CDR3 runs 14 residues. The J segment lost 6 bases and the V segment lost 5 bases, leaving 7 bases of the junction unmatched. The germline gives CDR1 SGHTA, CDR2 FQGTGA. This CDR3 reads CASSPGTGISEAFF. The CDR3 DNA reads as TGTGCCAGCAGCCCAGGGACAGGGATCTCTGAAGCTTTCTTT.

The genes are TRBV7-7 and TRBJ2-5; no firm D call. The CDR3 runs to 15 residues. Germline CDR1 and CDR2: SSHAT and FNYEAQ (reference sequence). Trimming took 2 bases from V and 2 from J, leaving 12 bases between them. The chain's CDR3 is CASSLTIQRQETQYF. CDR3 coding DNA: TGTGCCAGCAGCTTAACAATCCAGAGACAAGAGACCCAGTACTTC.